One and the same sample provided the 14 T cell receptor beta chains below, sequenced in a study of human T cells and chemical hapten exposure. Time point reported: patch test 2, 6 weeks after DPC sensitization. The sample's treatment: therapeutic diphenylcyclopropenone sensitization with weekly scalp DPC. TCRdb independently ran MiXCR on the RACE reads; one entry per CDR3 protein. The sample lists about 78,000 distinct CDR3 sequences, about 8.5% occurring once. The source was whole blood, collected in connection with sensitization to the hapten diphenylcyclopropenone (DPC). The receptors were sampled from a woman aged 50 to 60 with alopecia areata. Some clones in this sample may be carry-over from other donors' samples.

The chain uses TRBV11-2 and TRBJ2-7; 8 positions match TRBD2. The CDR3 contains 15 residues. Germline CDR1 reads SGHAT; CDR2 reads FQNNGV. After removal of 1 base from V and 1 base from J, the junction contained 3 bases not matched to a gene. The DNA of the CDR3 is TGTGCCAGCAGCTTAGGCGCGGGAGGTTCCTACGAGCAGTACTTC. Translating it yields CASSLGAGGSYEQYF.

This sequence joins TRBV10-3 and TRBJ1-4; 10 positions agree with TRBD1. With 8 bases clipped from V and 5 bases from J, the junction kept 2 bases outside the gene matches. The germline CDR1 and CDR2 sequences are ENHRY and SYGVKD. This CDR3 is 13 amino acids long. The CDR3 reads CAIRGQGNEKLFF. Written as DNA, the CDR3 is TGTGCCATCCGGGGACAGGGGAATGAAAAACTGTTTTTT.

This clonotype was detected only a few times. The chain joins TRBV20-1 to TRBJ2-3; D is perhaps TRBD1 or TRBD2 (5 bases each). The CDR3 is 17 residues long. Looked up from germline, CDR1 is DFQATT and CDR2 is SNEGSKA (reference sequence). Trimming took off 1 base at V and 5 bases at J, with 22 bases between the two ends. The CDR3: CSARALILQGPQDTQYF. DNA of the CDR3: TGCAGTGCTAGAGCCCTGATATTGCAGGGACCCCAAGATACGCAGTATTTT.

Ten or more counts support this clonotype. The gene calls are TRBV29-1 and TRBJ1-1; 9 bases line up with TRBD1. The CDR3 is 15 amino acids. J was trimmed by 4 bases and V by 0 bases; bases with no gene match: 6. The germline V gene has CDR1 SQVTM and CDR2 ANQGSEA. The CDR3 DNA reads as TGCAGCGTTGAAGATGTAGACAGGGGGGCCACTGAAGCTTTCTTT. Its translation is CSVEDVDRGATEAFF. The full variable domain, in which reference TRBV29-1 and TRBJ1-1 provide the parts outside the CDR3, is SAVISQKPSRDICQRGTSLTIQCQVDSQVTMMFWYRQQPGQSLTLIATANQGSEATYESGFVIDKFPISRPNLTFSTLTVSNMSPEDSSIYLCSVEDVDRGATEAFFGQGTRLTVV.

The sample holds a few counts of this clonotype. The rearrangement uses TRBV10-2 and TRBJ1-5; possible D gene TRBD1, 5 bases. The V gene lost 2 bases and the J gene lost 2 bases, with 10 bases spanning the gap. Germline CDR1 WSHSY, CDR2 SAAADI. The CDR3 sequence is 15 residues long. The CDR3 loop is CASSEGAGGNQPQHF. The CDR3 DNA sequence: TGCGCCAGCAGTGAGGGGGCTGGGGGCAATCAGCCCCAGCATTTT.

The sample holds many counts of this clonotype. J is TRBJ2-3 and V is TRBV7-9; no clear D. The CDR3 spans 14 residues. Germline values: CDR1 SEHNR, CDR2 FQNEAQ (reference sequence). Between the trimmed V and J ends, which lost 4 bases and 6 bases, there was a span of 14 bases. The CDR3 loop reads CASSSPRHGDTQYF. In DNA form, the CDR3 reads TGTGCCAGCAGCTCCCCGCGACACGGTGATACGCAGTATTTT.

This clonotype was seen a handful of times. This sequence joins TRBV11-2 and TRBJ1-2; TRBD1 agrees at 8 bases. V lost 4 bases to trimming and J lost 2 bases; unmatched junction nucleotides: 6. The CDR3 contains 15 residues. Germline assignment: CDR1 SGHAT and CDR2 FQNNGV. The CDR3 region is CASSSLRGRNYGYTF. DNA of the CDR3: TGTGCCAGCAGCTCGCTCAGGGGGCGCAACTATGGCTACACCTTC.

The V call is TRBV28, the J call TRBJ1-2; 10 bases are shared with TRBD1. The germline CDR1 and CDR2 sequences are MDHEN and SYDVKM. This CDR3 contains 14 residues. V trimming: 3 bases; J trimming: 6 bases; junction bases outside the gene matches: 4. CDR3 nucleotide sequence: TGTGCCAGCAGTTTCCGGGACAGGGGTCATGGCTACACCTTC. Protein: CASSFRDRGHGYTF.

This rearrangement joins TRBV7-2 to TRBJ1-1; no clear D. The V gene lost 5 bases and the J gene lost 1 base, with 8 bases spanning the gap. Germline V lookup: CDR1 SGHTA, CDR2 FQGNSA. The CDR3 has 13 amino acids. The CDR3 coding sequence is TGTGCCAGCAGCCAAACATGGAACACTGAAGCTTTCTTT. It specifies CASSQTWNTEAFF.

A few counts support this clonotype. The DNA for the CDR3 is TGTGCCAGCAGCCCTATGGGACTAGGAAAGACCCAGTACTTC. Its protein product is CASSPMGLGKTQYF. The chain recombines TRBV28 with TRBJ2-5; 8 positions agree with TRBD2. The CDR3 is 14 amino acids. Germline-derived CDR1 and CDR2 are MDHEN and SYDVKM. V was pared by 6 bases and J by 6 bases, with 9 bases of the junction left unmatched.

This clonotype showed up just a few times. J is TRBJ2-7 and V is TRBV27, with D perhaps being TRBD1 or TRBD2 (6 bases each). The V end was cut by 3 bases, the J end by 2 bases, with 11 bases between. This CDR3 is built from 14 residues. The germline CDR1 and CDR2 sequences are MNHEY and SMNVEV (reference sequence). The CDR3 loop is CASSFRGPPYEQYF. CDR3 DNA: TGTGCCAGCAGTTTCCGGGGGCCGCCCTACGAGCAGTACTTC.

This clonotype was seen at least ten times. This chain joins TRBV5-1 and TRBJ2-3, with D unclear. Deletions cut 1 base from V and 2 bases from J, with 8 bases between. CDR1 and CDR2 from the germline V gene are SGHRS and YFSETQ. This CDR3 contains 14 residues. CDR3 sequence (DNA): TGCGCCAGCAGCTTGATGGCGGACACAGATACGCAGTATTTT. This encodes CASSLMADTDTQYF.

In this sample, this clonotype turned up many times. The chain is built from TRBV29-1 and TRBJ1-1, with a tentative D call TRBD1 (6 bases). Per germline, CDR1 SQVTM and CDR2 ANQGSEA. The CDR3 is 16 amino acids. Trimming shortened V by 8 bases and J by 0 bases, and 22 bases separated the two germline ends. In nucleotides, the CDR3 is TGCAGCCCAAGGTCCGGGACAACGGACATGAACACTGAAGCTTTCTTT. Translated: CSPRSGTTDMNTEAFF.

The genes are TRBV3-1 and TRBJ2-3; tentative D call: TRBD2 (6 bases). The germline V gene has CDR1 LGHDT and CDR2 YNNKEL (reference sequence). Deletions cut 0 bases from V and 3 bases from J, with 10 bases between. This CDR3 contains 15 residues. The CDR3 region has the DNA TGTGCCAGCAGCCAAGAAGGGCGGGGTACAGATACGCAGTATTTT. Protein sequence: CASSQEGRGTDTQYF.